This paragraph reports one T cell receptor (beta chain). With 2 bases clipped from V and 2 bases from J, the junction kept 6 bases outside the gene matches. The length of the CDR3 is 15 residues. Germline V gives CDR1 MGHRA, CDR2 YSYEKL. In the PCR, 60 Vbeta and 13 Jbeta primers were used. Data came from immunoSEQ multiplex PCR; TCRdb stores just in-frame clones and leaves some out. The sample gives 18,000 or so clones, about 75% of which show up once; 3.7% is in the top ten. The data originate from a study of cytomegalovirus exposure and HLA in healthy donors. The sample was PBMCs. V and J are TRBV4-1 and TRBJ2-7, with TRBD1 identical over 7 bases. The receptor was isolated from a young man in good health and CMV-seronegative. DNA for the CDR3: TGCGCCAGCAGCCAAAACGACAGGGACACCTACGAGCAGTACTTC. It codes for CASSQNDRDTYEQYF.